Presented here are 9 T cell receptor beta chains from one specimen sequenced in a study of shared clonotypes between healthy human individuals. This table comes from immunoSEQ multiplex PCR, and its TCRdb copy is limited to in-frame clones, with some not included. Seen here are 800,000 to 1,200,000 clones, 70% to 80% observed once, and the top ten hold about 0.52%. Sequencing was done on a sample of memory CD4+ T cells from PBMCs. The subset denotes: CD45RA-negative fraction. All receptors come from a man between 18 and 29 years old in good health. Some clones in this sample may be carry-over from other donors' samples.

The V call is TRBV6-5, the J call TRBJ2-1; TRBD2 is a possible D gene (6 bases). Germline CDR1 is MNHEY and CDR2 is SVGAGI. Trimming took off 8 bases at V and 3 bases at J, with 11 bases between the two ends. The CDR3 covers 13 residues. The CDR3 DNA sequence: TGTGCCAGCGGGAGGTCCCTCTACAATGAGCAGTTCTTC. Translation: CASGRSLYNEQFF.

The chain couples TRBV5-1 to TRBJ2-5, with D possibly being TRBD1 (6 bases). The germline gives CDR1 SGHRS, CDR2 YFSETQ. V was trimmed by 0 bases and J by 1 base, leaving 16 bases between them. The length of the CDR3 is 17 residues. The CDR3 DNA sequence: TGCGCCAGCAGCTTGGCGAAGGACAGCCTGATCCAAGAGACCCAGTACTTC. Its translation is CASSLAKDSLIQETQYF.

J is TRBJ2-7 and V is TRBV7-9; tentative D call: TRBD2 (6 bases). The CDR3 extends over 14 amino acids. The ends were cut back, 1 base at V and 5 bases at J, with 12 bases in the middle. Germline V gene data show CDR1 as SEHNR and CDR2 as FQNEAQ (reference sequence). CDR3 sequence reads: CASSLGLALDEQYF. For the CDR3, the DNA is TGTGCCAGCAGCTTAGGGCTAGCGCTCGACGAGCAGTACTTC.

The chain couples TRBV19 to TRBJ1-5, with D perhaps matching TRBD1 (5 bases). V dropped 3 bases and J dropped 6 bases, with 12 bases sitting between them. Germline V gene data show CDR1 as LNHDA and CDR2 as SQIVND (reference sequence). The CDR3 is 14 amino acids. CDR3 nucleotide sequence: TGTGCCAGTAGTATTTTCGGGGGGGGTCAGCCCCAGCATTTT. Translated: CASSIFGGGQPQHF.

The DNA of the CDR3 is TGTGCCAGCACCTTAGCAGGGGGAGAGTTAGAGACCCAGTACTTC. This encodes CASTLAGGELETQYF. The rearrangement links TRBV9 to TRBJ2-5, with 7 bases that match TRBD1. Losses at the gene ends were 6 bases for V and 4 bases for J; bases not matched to a gene: 12. This CDR3 has 15 amino acids. Germline lookup yields CDR1 SGDLS and CDR2 YYNGEE.

CDR3 in amino acids: CASSLAGASNQPQHF. The CDR3 DNA is TGCGCCAGCAGCTTGGCAGGGGCAAGCAATCAGCCCCAGCATTTT. J is TRBJ1-5 and V is TRBV5-1; a weak D match, TRBD1 (6 bases). CDR3 size: 15 residues. Per germline, CDR1 SGHRS and CDR2 YFSETQ. V gave up 0 bases and J gave up 1 base, with 8 bases separating them.

This sequence joins TRBV15 and TRBJ1-1; D uncertain. This CDR3 has 15 residues. Trimming pared 0 bases from V and 4 bases from J, leaving 12 bases between. Germline loops: CDR1 LNHNV, CDR2 YYDKDF (reference sequence). CDR3 sequence: CATSRDLGSGTEAFF. Written as DNA, the CDR3 is TGTGCCACCAGCAGAGATCTCGGCAGTGGCACTGAAGCTTTCTTT.

The J gene is TRBJ1-5, the V gene TRBV5-6; D is possibly TRBD1 (5 bases). Germline-derived CDR1 and CDR2 are SGHDT and YYEEEE. V was trimmed by 4 bases and J by 4 bases, leaving 15 bases between them. This CDR3 has 15 residues. The DNA of the CDR3 is TGTGCCAGCAGCAAGGGACTTGCATTAAATCAGCCCCAGCATTTT. This codes for CASSKGLALNQPQHF.

This chain connects TRBV7-9 to TRBJ1-1; TRBD1 matches at 9 bases. Germline V lookup: CDR1 SEHNR, CDR2 FQNEAQ (reference sequence). V was pared by 5 bases and J by 1 base, with 11 bases of the junction left unmatched. CDR3 length: 17 amino acids. CDR3 loop: CASSPLPGDRANTEAFF. For the CDR3, the DNA is TGTGCCAGCAGCCCGCTTCCAGGGGACAGGGCGAACACTGAAGCTTTCTTT. Full variable domain (outside the CDR3, taken from reference TRBV7-9 and TRBJ1-1): DTGVSQNPRHKITKRGQNVTFRCDPISEHNRLYWYRQTLGQGPEFLTYFQNEAQLEKSRLLSDRFSAERPKGSFSTLEIQRTEQGDSAMYLCASSPLPGDRANTEAFFGQGTRLTVV.